These 28 T cell receptor beta chains were sequenced from one sample in a study of tumor T cells in aggressive B-cell lymphoma. The method was immunoSEQ multiplex PCR; TCRdb's version includes in-frame clones alone and lacks a portion of them. Of about 11,000 clones listed, roughly 91% are singletons. The sample taken for sequencing was tumor tissue. These receptors were obtained from an adult with diffuse large B cell lymphoma.

V usage is TRBV11-2 and J usage is TRBJ2-7; TRBD1 matches at 7 bases. Trimming took 5 bases from V and 2 from J; bases not matched to a gene: 3. This CDR3 has 13 amino acids. Per the germline V gene, CDR1 is SGHAT and CDR2 is FQNNGV. The CDR3 loop is CASSKGTAYEQYF. The CDR3 DNA reads TGTGCCAGCAGCAAGGGGACAGCCTACGAGCAGTACTTC.

The V and J genes are TRBV29-1 and TRBJ1-2; 10 bases align to TRBD1. The germline V gene has CDR1 SQVTM and CDR2 ANQGSEA. The CDR3 sequence is 16 residues long. V lost 0 bases, J lost 4 bases, and 8 bases stayed unmatched. CDR3 in amino acids: CSVEERQGARTYGYTF. The DNA of the CDR3 is TGCAGCGTTGAAGAACGACAGGGGGCGCGAACCTATGGCTACACCTTC.

A single count supports this clone. This sequence joins TRBV13 and TRBJ1-1, with D possibly TRBD1 on 6 matching bases. In germline, CDR1 is PRHDT, CDR2 FYEKMQ (reference sequence). Trimming removed 5 bases at V and 0 bases at J, with 13 bases between. The CDR3 contains 15 residues. The CDR3 is CASSPGGDMNTEAFF. In DNA form, the CDR3 reads TGTGCCAGCAGCCCCGGGGGGGACATGAACACTGAAGCTTTCTTT. The full variable domain, completed using reference TRBV13 and TRBJ1-1, is AAGVIQSPRHLIKEKRETATLKCYPIPRHDTVYWYQQGPGQDPQFLISFYEKMQSDKGSIPDRFSAQQFSDYHSELNMSSLELGDSALYFCASSPGGDMNTEAFFGQGTRLTVV.

The chain carries TRBV11-2 and TRBJ1-4, with D possibly being TRBD1 (5 bases). The CDR3 totals 19 residues. Looked up from germline, CDR1 is SGHAT and CDR2 is FQNNGV. V shed 0 bases and J shed 3 bases, with 20 bases lying between them. CDR3 region: CASSLEFWGVTLPNEKLFF. The CDR3 DNA follows: TGTGCCAGCAGCTTAGAGTTCTGGGGGGTAACGCTCCCTAATGAAAAACTGTTTTTT. Full variable domain (remainder filled in from reference TRBV11-2 and TRBJ1-4): EAGVAQSPRYKIIEKRQSVAFWCNPISGHATLYWYQQILGQGPKLLIQFQNNGVVDDSQLPKDRFSAERLKGVDSTLKIQPAKLEDSAVYLCASSLEFWGVTLPNEKLFFGSGTQLSVL.

The chain employs TRBV6-5 and TRBJ1-5; D is ambiguous. The V gene lost 6 bases and the J gene lost 6 bases, with 12 bases spanning the gap. This CDR3 comprises 13 residues. Germline loops: CDR1 MNHEY, CDR2 SVGAGI. CDR3 sequence reads: CASSYDASQPQHF. As DNA, the CDR3 is TGTGCCAGCAGCTACGATGCGAGTCAGCCCCAGCATTTT.

The chain carries TRBV9 and TRBJ1-6; D remains ambiguous. The CDR3 is 14 amino acids. The germline CDR1 and CDR2 sequences are SGDLS and YYNGEE. The V end was cut by 0 bases, the J end by 8 bases, with 9 bases between. The CDR3 here is CASSVAGLDSPLHF. In nucleotides, the CDR3 is TGTGCCAGCAGCGTAGCCGGGTTAGATTCACCCCTCCACTTT.

This clone was seen only once. The rearrangement links TRBV5-6 to TRBJ2-7; unclear D gene. The V end was cut by 3 bases, the J end by 6 bases, with 10 bases between. Germline loops: CDR1 SGHDT, CDR2 YYEEEE. The CDR3 has 12 amino acids. DNA of the CDR3: TGTGCCAGCAGCTGGTCCGAGAGCGAGCAGTACTTC. Its protein is CASSWSESEQYF.

V usage is TRBV6-1 and J usage is TRBJ2-1; no firm D call. CDR3 length equals 16 residues. Germline assignment: CDR1 MNHNS and CDR2 SASEGT. Trimming shortened V by 1 base and J by 4 bases, and 14 bases separated the two germline ends. CDR3 protein: CASSEDFRGQYNEQFF. In DNA, the CDR3 is TGTGCCAGCAGTGAAGATTTCCGAGGTCAGTACAATGAGCAGTTCTTC.

The chain uses TRBV11-3 and TRBJ2-7; 8 bases fit TRBD1. J lost 5 bases, V lost 4 bases, and 10 bases had no gene match. The germline V gene has CDR1 SGHNT and CDR2 YENEEA. This CDR3 comprises 15 residues. CDR3 sequence: CASSSPGQGRNEQYF. For the CDR3, the DNA is TGTGCCAGCAGCTCACCCGGACAGGGTAGGAACGAGCAGTACTTC.

This clone was counted a single time. This rearrangement joins TRBV25-1 to TRBJ2-5; unclear D gene. The J call may not be correct, given that the DNA end is closer to TRBJ2-7. There are 13 residues in the CDR3. Germline loops: CDR1 MGHDK, CDR2 SYGVNS. The CDR3 DNA reads as TGTGCCAGCAGTAGCCCTTGGGCCTACGAGCAGTACTTC. Amino acids: CASSSPWAYEQYF.

This rearrangement joins TRBV2 to TRBJ2-5, with D uncertain. This CDR3 contains 15 residues. Germline values: CDR1 SNHLY, CDR2 FYNNEI. V lost 0 bases and J lost 2, with 10 bases in between. CDR3 region: CASSEALYLQETQYF. DNA for the CDR3: TGTGCCAGCAGTGAAGCCCTATACCTTCAAGAGACCCAGTACTTC.

The chain recombines TRBV9 with TRBJ2-7; 7 bases are shared with TRBD2. The V and J ends lost 0 bases and 3 bases, in that order; junction bases with no gene match: 6. The CDR3 loop spans 15 amino acids. Germline V lookup: CDR1 SGDLS, CDR2 YYNGEE. CDR3 region: CASSVAAGPLYEQYF. The CDR3 DNA is TGTGCCAGCAGCGTAGCAGCGGGGCCCCTCTACGAGCAGTACTTC.

The chain has TRBV5-4 and TRBJ2-7, with 7 positions matching TRBD2. CDR1 is SGHNT and CDR2 is YYREEE in the germline V gene (reference sequence). V dropped 2 bases and J dropped 7; count of bases not matched to a gene: 12. There are 15 residues in the CDR3. As DNA, the CDR3 is TGTGCCAGCAGCTTTGGTCGAGAGGGAGCGGGGGAGCAGTACTTC. Translation gives CASSFGREGAGEQYF.

The gene calls are TRBV19 and TRBJ1-1; 8 bases are shared with TRBD1. Per the germline V gene, CDR1 is LNHDA and CDR2 is SQIVND (reference sequence). The trim removed 10 bases at V and 1 base at J, leaving 5 bases unmatched. This CDR3 is built from 13 residues. CDR3 loop: CATQGAPNTEAFF. As DNA, the CDR3 is TGTGCCACGCAGGGGGCGCCGAACACTGAAGCTTTCTTT.

The sample holds one count of this clone. This chain joins TRBV5-6 and TRBJ2-2; TRBD2 matches at 12 bases. Trimming cost V 3 bases and J 7 bases; bases outside gene matches: 7. The germline V gene has CDR1 SGHDT and CDR2 YYEEEE. The CDR3 runs to 16 residues. CDR3 DNA sequence: TGTGCCAGCAGCTCCCCTAGCGGGAGGGCGCACGGGGAGCTGTTTTTT. This encodes CASSSPSGRAHGELFF.

This chain uses TRBV5-6 with TRBJ2-7; 10 bases are shared with TRBD1. Unmatched junction bases numbered 5, after V lost 0 bases and J lost 2 bases. Germline CDR1 SGHDT, CDR2 YYEEEE. The CDR3 has 16 amino acids. CDR3 in amino acids: CASSLGQGARAYEQYF. CDR3 in DNA: TGTGCCAGCAGCTTGGGACAGGGGGCGCGGGCCTACGAGCAGTACTTC.

The CDR3 protein is CASSLFGTGADQPQHF. DNA of the CDR3: TGTGCCAGCAGTTTATTCGGGACAGGGGCCGACCAGCCCCAGCATTTT. This sequence joins TRBV27 and TRBJ1-5, with 10 bases matching TRBD1. There are 16 residues in the CDR3. Trimming at V came to 1 base and at J to 7 bases, leaving 7 bases not matched to a gene. Germline V gives CDR1 MNHEY, CDR2 SMNVEV (reference sequence).

The chain has TRBV28 and TRBJ2-5, with TRBD1 identical over 10 bases. The CDR3 loop spans 13 amino acids. Germline CDR1 reads MDHEN; CDR2 reads SYDVKM. After removal of 8 bases from V and 6 bases from J, the junction contained 6 bases not matched to a gene. The CDR3 region is CASGTGVMQTQYF. The CDR3 coding sequence is TGTGCCAGCGGGACAGGGGTTATGCAGACCCAGTACTTC.

The chain employs TRBV9 and TRBJ1-3; no clear D. CDR1 is SGDLS and CDR2 is YYNGEE in the germline V gene. The CDR3 covers 14 residues. V was shortened by 0 bases and J by 0 bases, with 4 bases between the two germline ends. The DNA for the CDR3 is TGTGCCAGCAGCGTAGGACTCTCTGGAAACACCATATATTTT. Encoded protein: CASSVGLSGNTIYF.

The chain links TRBV6-4 to TRBJ2-1, with 7 positions matching TRBD2. Germline trimming cut 3 bases from V and 7 bases from J; bases unmatched to any gene: 9. This CDR3 spans 15 amino acids. Germline-derived CDR1 and CDR2 are MRHNA and SNTAGT. The CDR3 coding sequence is TGTGCCAGCAGTGAGGCGGGAGTGGGGATTAATGAGCAGTTCTTC. It specifies CASSEAGVGINEQFF.

The chain links TRBV7-2 to TRBJ1-1; 7 bases are a match to TRBD1. CDR1 and CDR2 from the germline V gene are SGHTA and FQGNSA. The CDR3 runs to 14 residues. V trimming: 5 bases; J trimming: 3 bases; junction bases outside the gene matches: 6. The CDR3 DNA reads as TGTGCCAGCAGCCACCGGACAGGTGACACTGAAGCTTTCTTT. Translated: CASSHRTGDTEAFF.

The rearrangement joins TRBV29-1 to TRBJ2-5, with TRBD2 identical over 7 bases. Germline lookup yields CDR1 SQVTM and CDR2 ANQGSEA. The junction had 6 bases not matched to a gene; V was cut back by 3 bases and J by 5 bases. The CDR3 is 13 amino acids. The CDR3 region has the DNA TGCAGCGTTGACCCGGGAGGTGGGGAGACCCAGTACTTC. Residues: CSVDPGGGETQYF. The full variable domain, its missing parts supplied by reference TRBV29-1 and TRBJ2-5, is SAVISQKPSRDICQRGTSLTIQCQVDSQVTMMFWYRQQPGQSLTLIATANQGSEATYESGFVIDKFPISRPNLTFSTLTVSNMSPEDSSIYLCSVDPGGGETQYFGPGTRLLVL.

J is TRBJ1-1 and V is TRBV14, with D possibly TRBD1 on 6 matching bases. In germline, CDR1 is SGHDN, CDR2 FVKESK. The CDR3 contains 16 residues. Trimming stripped 6 bases from V and 0 bases from J, with 17 bases between. This chain's CDR3 is CASRRYQTGLNTEAFF. CDR3 nucleotides: TGTGCCAGCAGACGTTACCAGACAGGCTTGAACACTGAAGCTTTCTTT.

This clone was counted a few times. V usage is TRBV10-3 and J usage is TRBJ2-1; TRBD2 matches at 9 bases. The CDR3 extends over 15 amino acids. From germline, CDR1 is ENHRY and CDR2 SYGVKD. The junction had 6 bases not matched to a gene; V was cut back by 4 bases and J by 5 bases. The CDR3 protein is CAISARLADDNEQFF. The CDR3 DNA sequence: TGTGCCATCAGTGCCCGACTAGCGGACGACAATGAGCAGTTCTTC.

This clone is a singleton in its sample. The chain uses TRBV16 and TRBJ2-5; D not resolved. V gave up 4 bases and J gave up 5 bases, with 5 bases separating them. CDR3 length equals 11 residues. Germline CDR1 KGHSY, CDR2 FQNENV. DNA of the CDR3: TGTGCCAGCAGCCCCATGGAGACCCAGTACTTC. This encodes CASSPMETQYF.

V is TRBV19 and J is TRBJ1-5; D unclear. Trimming removed 1 base at V and 4 bases at J, with 11 bases between. Germline loops: CDR1 LNHDA, CDR2 SQIVND (reference sequence). The CDR3 consists of 15 residues. CDR3 protein: CASSIVATWNQPQHF. The CDR3 DNA follows: TGTGCCAGTAGTATAGTAGCGACTTGGAATCAGCCCCAGCATTTT.

The V call is TRBV19, the J call TRBJ1-5; TRBD1 agrees at 10 bases. Germline V gene data show CDR1 as LNHDA and CDR2 as SQIVND (reference sequence). V lost 6 bases and J lost 9; bases outside the gene matches: 11. The CDR3 extends over 15 amino acids. The CDR3 loop is CASSLGQGYMPPQHF. CDR3 DNA: TGTGCCAGTAGCCTGGGACAGGGGTATATGCCGCCCCAGCATTTT.

A remark on this clone: An end of the junction differs from the germline gene, which may be a read error. V is TRBV6-1 and J is TRBJ2-5; 10 bases map to TRBD2. The DNA end is a closer match to TRBJ2-7, so the J assignment may be wrong. The germline V gene encodes CDR1 MNHNS and CDR2 SASEGT. The CDR3 has 16 residues. The CDR3 spells CASREEPSGSFYEQYF. Written as DNA, the CDR3 is TGTGCCAGCAGGGAAGAGCCTAGCGGGAGTTTCTACGAGCAGTACTTC.